This entry concerns a single T cell receptor beta chain. What it binds is unknown. TCRdb's table, derived via immunoSEQ multiplex PCR, lists solely in-frame clones and lacks some. The repertoire includes approximately 220,000 clones, over 80% of them detected once, and 11% to 15% sits in the top ten. This sample is drawn from a study of cytomegalovirus exposure and HLA in healthy donors. General study points: One later analysis, an examination of the 120 or so validation repertoires, found that first-cohort TCR clusters tended to co-occur in them. The classifier reportedly diagnosed cytomegalovirus status with high sensitivity and specificity.

Source material: PBMCs. The receptor comes from a woman in her 30s in good health and CMV-seropositive.

The CDR3 DNA follows: TGCGCCAGCAAAAAGGGACAGGGGCGAACTGAAGCTTTCTTT. Amino acids: CASKKGQGRTEAFF. The chain employs TRBV5-1 and TRBJ1-1, with 10 nucleotides matching TRBD1. V trimming: 6 bases; J trimming: 5 bases; junction bases outside the gene matches: 7. In germline, CDR1 is SGHRS, CDR2 YFSETQ. This CDR3 spans 14 amino acids.